A single sample gave rise to the 20 T cell receptor beta chains below, sequenced in a study of T cells expressing NK-cell markers. Reprocessing the 5' RACE reads, TCRdb reports a single entry for every CDR3 protein and omits DNA. The repertoire table contains about 540,000 distinct CDR3 sequences. The sample comprised blood T cells: a sorted CD56 or NKG2C T cell subset, CD4+ or CD8+ T cells, or bulk PBMC T cells (not recorded which). These receptors were collected from a man younger than 35 in good health.

The chain combines TRBV20-1 with TRBJ2-1; TCRdb's D gene call, TRBD1, goes unchecked for lack of DNA. CDR3 length equals 12 residues. CDR1 is DFQATT, CDR2 SNEGSKA, per germline (reference sequence). CDR3 amino acids: CSAGGLDNEQFF.

This sequence joins TRBV27 and TRBJ2-1; TCRdb reports TRBD1, a call that lacks DNA to check it against. The CDR3 totals 16 residues. CDR1 MNHEY and CDR2 SMNVEV come from the germline V gene (reference sequence). CDR3 sequence: CASSLWVTGSYNEQFF.

The J gene is TRBJ2-3, the V gene TRBV7-2. The germline CDR1 and CDR2 sequences are SGHTA and FQGNSA. CDR3 length: 12 amino acids. CDR3: CASRASTDTQYF.

This chain links TRBV5-1 with TRBJ2-5; as DNA is missing, the TRBD1 call by TCRdb cannot be tested. CDR1 is SGHRS and CDR2 is YFSETQ in the germline V gene. This CDR3 spans 15 amino acids. CDR3 residues: CASSLAPGKGETQYF.

The chain is built from TRBV4-3 and TRBJ2-7; TCRdb selects TRBD2, and the lack of DNA leaves this call unchecked. The CDR3 length is 17 residues. Germline V gives CDR1 LGHNA, CDR2 YSLEER. CDR3 residues: CASSLETGTSGCYEQYF.

The chain combines TRBV12-3 or TRBV12-4 with TRBJ2-4; TCRdb's D gene call, TRBD2, goes unchecked for lack of DNA. The CDR3 is 17 residues long. This CDR3 is CASSFGTSGVAKNIQYF.

The chain employs TRBV6-5 and TRBJ2-7; TCRdb gives TRBD2 as the D gene, but with no DNA this cannot be confirmed. This CDR3 spans 17 amino acids. The germline gives CDR1 MNHEY, CDR2 SVGAGI. The chain's CDR3 is CASSYSRGAGTLSEQYF.

The chain joins TRBV6-5 to TRBJ2-1; the D call from TCRdb, TRBD1, cannot be confirmed without DNA. The CDR3 covers 15 residues. Germline CDR1 MNHEY, CDR2 SVGAGI. The CDR3 protein is CASRAVPADTIEQFF.

This rearrangement joins TRBV6-5 to TRBJ2-1; TCRdb names TRBD2, which stays unverified in the absence of DNA. Per germline, CDR1 MNHEY and CDR2 SVGAGI. CDR3 length: 15 amino acids. This CDR3 is CASSYSPSGGNEQFF.

This CDR3 reads CASSPRGQSDTQYF. The chain couples TRBV5-1 to TRBJ2-3; as DNA is missing, the TRBD1 call by TCRdb cannot be tested. CDR3 length: 14 residues. Germline V gives CDR1 SGHRS, CDR2 YFSETQ.

The gene calls are TRBV7-2 and TRBJ1-2. The CDR3 loop spans 14 amino acids. CDR1 is SGHTA and CDR2 is FQGNSA in the germline V gene. This CDR3 is CASSLGPEDYGYTF.

The rearrangement joins TRBV5-1 to TRBJ2-5; TCRdb's D gene call, TRBD1, goes unchecked for lack of DNA. Germline V gene lookup returns CDR1 SGHRS and CDR2 YFSETQ. CDR3 length equals 15 residues. The CDR3 reads CASSSGTGFKETQYF. Full variable domain (missing parts from reference TRBV5-1 and TRBJ2-5): KAGVTQTPRYLIKTRGQQVTLSCSPISGHRSVSWYQQTPGQGLQFLFEYFSETQRNKGNFPGRFSGRQFSNSRSEMNVSTLELGDSALYLCASSSGTGFKETQYFGPGTRLLVL.

The rearrangement joins TRBV20-1 to TRBJ2-4; TCRdb picks TRBD2, but there is no DNA to check that call. The CDR3 is 18 amino acids. Germline-derived CDR1 and CDR2 are DFQATT and SNEGSKA (reference sequence). This CDR3 reads CSVRPTSGRELAKNIQYF.

The chain is built from TRBV19 and TRBJ2-1; TCRdb's D call, TRBD1, is unchecked because there is no DNA. Germline assignment: CDR1 LNHDA and CDR2 SQIVND (reference sequence). CDR3 size: 14 residues. CDR3 sequence: CASSSGTGPTEQFF.

V usage is TRBV7-2 and J usage is TRBJ2-3; TCRdb's D gene call, TRBD2, goes unchecked for lack of DNA. In germline, CDR1 is SGHTA, CDR2 FQGNSA. This CDR3 region has 16 residues. This CDR3 reads CASSYSGTSDFDGQYF.

The chain recombines TRBV29-1 with TRBJ2-3; TCRdb's D call of TRBD2 is untestable without DNA. The CDR3 covers 14 residues. The germline V gene has CDR1 SQVTM and CDR2 ANQGSEA. The CDR3 region is CSVEVGGSPDTQYF.

The chain joins TRBV5-1 to TRBJ2-4; the TCRdb D gene call, TRBD2, has no DNA to confirm it. Germline assignment: CDR1 SGHRS and CDR2 YFSETQ. The CDR3 consists of 13 residues. The CDR3 spells CASREVGGNIQYF.

The J gene is TRBJ1-4, the V gene TRBV7-9. Looked up from germline, CDR1 is SEHNR and CDR2 is FQNEAQ (reference sequence). There are 11 residues in the CDR3. The CDR3 spells CASSITKKLFF.

Here the CDR3 reads CASSPSLVFGEQYF. The V gene is TRBV12-3 or TRBV12-4, the J gene TRBJ2-7; TCRdb selects TRBD1, and the lack of DNA leaves this call unchecked. The CDR3 is made up of 14 amino acids.

The chain carries TRBV7-9 and TRBJ2-7; TCRdb returns TRBD1, unconfirmable since there is no DNA. Germline V gene lookup returns CDR1 SEHNR and CDR2 FQNEAQ (reference sequence). CDR3 size: 14 residues. The CDR3: CASSEDRNNYEQYF.